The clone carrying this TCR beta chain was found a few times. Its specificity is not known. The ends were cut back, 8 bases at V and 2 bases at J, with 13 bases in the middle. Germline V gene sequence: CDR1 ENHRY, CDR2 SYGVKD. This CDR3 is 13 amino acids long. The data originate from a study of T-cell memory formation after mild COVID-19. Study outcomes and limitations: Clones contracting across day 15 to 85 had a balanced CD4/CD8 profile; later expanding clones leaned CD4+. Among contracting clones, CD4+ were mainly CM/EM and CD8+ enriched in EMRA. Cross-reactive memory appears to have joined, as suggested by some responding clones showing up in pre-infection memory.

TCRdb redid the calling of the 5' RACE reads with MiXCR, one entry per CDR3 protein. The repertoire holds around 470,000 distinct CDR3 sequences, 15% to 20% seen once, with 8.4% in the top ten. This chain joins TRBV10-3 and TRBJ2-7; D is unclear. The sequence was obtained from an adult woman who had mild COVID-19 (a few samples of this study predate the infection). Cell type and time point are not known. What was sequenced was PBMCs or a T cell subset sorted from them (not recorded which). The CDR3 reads CAISSVEAYEQYF. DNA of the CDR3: TGTGCCATCTCTTCCGTTGAGGCCTACGAGCAGTACTTC.